The 21 T cell receptor beta chains in this list originate from one sample, sequenced in a study of T cell repertoires in ileal Crohn's disease. The protocol was immunoSEQ multiplex PCR, while the TCRdb copy is restricted to in-frame clones and leaves out a portion. The sample has over 11,000 clones; roughly four fifths are singletons. Input material: ileal tissue. The source of these receptors is an adult with Crohn's disease.

This clone was seen only once. The chain combines TRBV4-2 with TRBJ2-5; 11 bases align to TRBD1. V lost 0 bases to trimming and J lost 4 bases; unmatched junction nucleotides: 4. The CDR3 consists of 16 residues. Germline-derived CDR1 and CDR2 are LGHNA and YNFKEQ. CDR3: CASSQDLGQGGETQYF. CDR3 bases: TGTGCCAGCAGCCAAGATTTGGGACAGGGGGGAGAGACCCAGTACTTC.

This clone was observed a single time. The gene calls are TRBV2 and TRBJ1-1; D call uncertain. Trimming left V 7 bases short and J 4 bases short, with 19 bases between. Germline CDR1 and CDR2: SNHLY and FYNNEI. CDR3 length equals 15 residues. CDR3 bases: TGTGCCAGCACCCCTTCGGGCCTTGGGAGCACTGAAGCTTTCTTT. It specifies CASTPSGLGSTEAFF. Together with reference TRBV2 and TRBJ1-1, the CDR3 gives the full variable domain: EPEVTQTPSHQVTQMGQEVILRCVPISNHLYFYWYRQILGQKVEFLVSFYNNEISEKSEIFDDQFSVERPDGSNFTLKIRSTKLEDSAMYFCASTPSGLGSTEAFFGQGTRLTVV.

This chain connects TRBV6-5 to TRBJ1-1; 11 nucleotides match TRBD1. J was trimmed by 4 bases and V by 5 bases; bases with no gene match: 6. The CDR3 is 15 amino acids. The germline V gene encodes CDR1 MNHEY and CDR2 SVGAGI. The CDR3, as DNA: TGTGCCAGCAGTCCGGACAGGGGGCTTATCACTGAAGCTTTCTTT. This gives the protein CASSPDRGLITEAFF.

This sequence joins TRBV7-8 and TRBJ2-2; tentatively, D is TRBD2 (6 bases). CDR1 and CDR2 from the germline V gene are SGHVS and FQNEAQ. Trimming shortened V by 2 bases and J by 4 bases, and 14 bases separated the two germline ends. The CDR3 is 16 amino acids. The CDR3 DNA reads TGTGCCAGCAGCTTATTCGGGACTTCCTTCACCGGGGAGCTGTTTTTT. Protein sequence: CASSLFGTSFTGELFF.

J is TRBJ1-2 and V is TRBV6-1, with a weak D call TRBD1 (5 bases). Trimming took 5 bases from V and 8 from J, leaving 9 bases between them. Germline lookup yields CDR1 MNHNS and CDR2 SASEGT. This CDR3 region has 11 residues. The CDR3 is CASSNSGGYTF. CDR3 in DNA: TGTGCCAGCAGTAACTCAGGGGGCTACACCTTC.

The chain links TRBV11-2 to TRBJ2-1; 7 bases fit TRBD2. CDR1 is SGHAT, CDR2 FQNNGV, per germline. V shed 3 bases, J shed 8 bases, and the junction held 10 bases outside the gene matches. The CDR3 length is 15 residues. As DNA, the CDR3 is TGTGCCAGCAGCTTCCCCGGACTAGGTGACGATGAGCAGTTCTTC. As protein: CASSFPGLGDDEQFF. Complete variable domain (other parts from reference TRBV11-2 and TRBJ2-1): EAGVAQSPRYKIIEKRQSVAFWCNPISGHATLYWYQQILGQGPKLLIQFQNNGVVDDSQLPKDRFSAERLKGVDSTLKIQPAKLEDSAVYLCASSFPGLGDDEQFFGPGTRLTVL.

The chain employs TRBV9 and TRBJ2-7; 7 bases match TRBD1. The germline CDR1 and CDR2 sequences are SGDLS and YYNGEE. V shed 2 bases, J shed 2 bases, and the junction held 7 bases outside the gene matches. The CDR3 has 15 residues. CDR3 loop: CASSVAGTETYEQYF. In DNA, the CDR3 is TGTGCCAGCAGCGTCGCCGGGACAGAGACCTACGAGCAGTACTTC.

DNA of the CDR3: TGTGCCAGCAGCCCAGGACTAGCGGGAGTAGGTGGGCAGTACTTC. Its translation: CASSPGLAGVGGQYF. The rearrangement uses TRBV11-2 and TRBJ2-7; TRBD2 aligns across 13 bases. The germline CDR1 and CDR2 sequences are SGHAT and FQNNGV. This CDR3 spans 15 amino acids. After removal of 5 bases from V and 9 bases from J, the junction contained 10 bases not matched to a gene.

The chain joins TRBV7-9 to TRBJ2-3; 10 bases line up with TRBD1. This CDR3 region has 19 residues. Trimming removed 4 bases from V and 3 bases from J; junction bases left unmatched: 16. Germline loops: CDR1 SEHNR, CDR2 FQNEAQ (reference sequence). The CDR3 is CASSSMGDRGGVRTDTQYF. The CDR3 bases are TGTGCCAGCAGCTCTATGGGGGACAGGGGAGGCGTCAGGACAGATACGCAGTATTTT.

This sequence joins TRBV9 and TRBJ1-2, with no clear D. Deletions cut 0 bases from V and 12 bases from J, with 9 bases between. Per the germline V gene, CDR1 is SGDLS and CDR2 is YYNGEE. The CDR3 has 11 amino acids. In nucleotides, the CDR3 is TGTGCCAGCAGCGTAGAGAACAGCCACACCTTC. Its translation: CASSVENSHTF.

This clone has only one observation. The chain recombines TRBV9 with TRBJ2-4; 9 positions agree with TRBD2. This CDR3 contains 16 residues. Trimming cost V 1 base and J 4 bases; bases outside gene matches: 6. CDR1 SGDLS and CDR2 YYNGEE come from the germline V gene. The CDR3 bases are TGTGCCAGCAGCGTAAACGGCGGGGGGGAAAAAAACATTCAGTACTTC. As protein: CASSVNGGGEKNIQYF.

This clone occurred once. The J gene is TRBJ2-3, the V gene TRBV5-4, with 7 bases matching TRBD2. Losses at the gene ends were 4 bases for V and 2 bases for J; bases not matched to a gene: 4. This CDR3 contains 14 residues. The V gene's germline CDR1 is SGHNT and CDR2 YYREEE (reference sequence). CDR3 DNA: TGTGCCAGCAGCCCCAGCGGGGTCACAGATACGCAGTATTTT. Translating it yields CASSPSGVTDTQYF.

This chain joins TRBV9 and TRBJ2-5, with 7 bases identical to TRBD1. Germline CDR1 SGDLS, CDR2 YYNGEE. V lost 4 bases, J lost 9 bases, and 18 bases stayed unmatched. The CDR3 sequence is 16 residues long. The CDR3 nucleotides are TGTGCCAGCAGCCCACGGACAGGTGGGGTTAGTGAGGCCCAGTACTTC. Translation: CASSPRTGGVSEAQYF.

This rearrangement joins TRBV10-3 to TRBJ1-2; maybe TRBD1 (6 bases). Germline CDR1 is ENHRY and CDR2 is SYGVKD. The CDR3 has 12 amino acids. Trimming pared 4 bases from V and 8 bases from J, leaving 11 bases between. CDR3: CAISVGGDGYTF. DNA of the CDR3: TGTGCCATCAGTGTAGGGGGGGACGGCTACACCTTC.

The rearrangement joins TRBV6-6 to TRBJ2-1; 8 bases are a match to TRBD2. The germline V gene has CDR1 MNHNY and CDR2 SVGAGI (reference sequence). Trimming cost V 4 bases and J 4 bases; bases outside gene matches: 6. This CDR3 spans 15 amino acids. The DNA of the CDR3 is TGTGCCAGCAGTTCCCCGGGGGGGGATTACAATGAGCAGTTCTTC. Translated: CASSSPGGDYNEQFF.

V gene TRBV19 combines with J gene TRBJ1-1, with a possible D match to TRBD1 (6 bases). The CDR3 is 14 residues long. The germline gives CDR1 LNHDA, CDR2 SQIVND (reference sequence). Deletions cut 7 bases from V and 0 bases from J, with 12 bases between. CDR3 in DNA: TGTGCCAGTACCTCAGGGGACCTGAACACTGAAGCTTTCTTT. Translating it yields CASTSGDLNTEAFF.

The V call is TRBV9, the J call TRBJ2-1; 7 bases align to TRBD1. Germline CDR1 reads SGDLS; CDR2 reads YYNGEE. J was trimmed by 7 bases and V by 0 bases; bases with no gene match: 7. The CDR3 runs 15 residues. The CDR3 DNA reads as TGTGCCAGCAGCGTAGCTGGGACAGAGATTAATGAGCAGTTCTTC. It translates to CASSVAGTEINEQFF. The whole variable domain, filled in from reference TRBV9 and TRBJ2-1, reads DSGVTQTPKHLITATGQRVTLRCSPRSGDLSVYWYQQSLDQGLQFLIQYYNGEERAKGNILERFSAQQFPDLHSELNLSSLELGDSALYFCASSVAGTEINEQFFGPGTRLTVL.

V and J are TRBV2 and TRBJ1-5; weak D call: TRBD1 (5 bases). CDR1 and CDR2 from the germline V gene are SNHLY and FYNNEI. V lost 5 bases and J lost 1, with 15 bases in between. This CDR3 is 16 amino acids long. The CDR3 DNA sequence: TGTGCCAGCAGTAATTCTCCGGGACTGAGCAATCAGCCCCAGCATTTT. This gives the protein CASSNSPGLSNQPQHF.

The chain carries TRBV4-2 and TRBJ2-1; 9 nucleotides line up with TRBD2. CDR3 length: 20 amino acids. CDR1 is LGHNA, CDR2 YNFKEQ, per germline. Trimming cost V 2 bases and J 4 bases; bases outside gene matches: 18. The CDR3 sequence is CASSQPPTNLAGTNYNEQFF. In nucleotides, the CDR3 is TGTGCCAGCAGCCAACCCCCAACAAACCTAGCGGGGACCAATTACAATGAGCAGTTCTTC.

The chain carries TRBV9 and TRBJ1-1; 8 positions agree with TRBD1. Germline lookup yields CDR1 SGDLS and CDR2 YYNGEE. V shed 4 bases, J shed 3 bases, and the junction held 8 bases outside the gene matches. The CDR3 is 15 amino acids. The CDR3 DNA is TGTGCCAGCAGCATATTAGGACAGGGCGACACTGAAGCTTTCTTT. It codes for CASSILGQGDTEAFF. Combining the CDR3 with reference TRBV9 and TRBJ1-1 gives the whole variable domain DSGVTQTPKHLITATGQRVTLRCSPRSGDLSVYWYQQSLDQGLQFLIQYYNGEERAKGNILERFSAQQFPDLHSELNLSSLELGDSALYFCASSILGQGDTEAFFGQGTRLTVV.

The chain couples TRBV6-5 to TRBJ1-3; a possible D gene is TRBD1 (5 bases). Per germline, CDR1 MNHEY and CDR2 SVGAGI. CDR3 length: 15 residues. The V end lost 4 bases, the J end lost 4 bases, and 14 bases lay between the germline ends. The CDR3 DNA reads as TGTGCCAGCAGTTTCCCAAAGGGGCCGGGAAACACCATATATTTT. Translation: CASSFPKGPGNTIYF.